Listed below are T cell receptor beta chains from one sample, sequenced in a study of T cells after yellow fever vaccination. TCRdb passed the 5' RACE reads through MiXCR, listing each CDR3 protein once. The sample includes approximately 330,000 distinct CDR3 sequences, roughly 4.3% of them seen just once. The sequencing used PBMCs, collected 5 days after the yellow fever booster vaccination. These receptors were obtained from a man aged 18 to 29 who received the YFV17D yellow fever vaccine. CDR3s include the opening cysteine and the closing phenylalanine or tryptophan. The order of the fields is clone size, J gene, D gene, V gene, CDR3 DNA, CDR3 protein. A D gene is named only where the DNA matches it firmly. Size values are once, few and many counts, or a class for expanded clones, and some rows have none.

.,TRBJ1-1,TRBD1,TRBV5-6,TGTGCCAGCAGGAAGACAGGGCTTAGCACTGAAGCTTTCTTT,CASRKTGLSTEAFF
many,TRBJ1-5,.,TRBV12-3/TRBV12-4,TGTGCCAGCAGTTTGTCAGGGAGGAATCAGCCCCAGCATTTT,CASSLSGRNQPQHF
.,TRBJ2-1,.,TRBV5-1,TGCGCCAGCAGCTCGACTAGTCGATCGTACAATGAGCAGTTCTTC,CASSSTSRSYNEQFF
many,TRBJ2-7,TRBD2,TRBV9,TGTGCCAGCAGCTCGCGGGGGTTCTCCTACGAGCAGTACTTC,CASSSRGFSYEQYF
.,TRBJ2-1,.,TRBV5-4,TGTGCCAGCAGCCTAAAGCGGGTTGGCGGCGATGAGCAGTTCTTC,CASSLKRVGGDEQFF
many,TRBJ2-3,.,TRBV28,TGTGCCAGCAGCGCCTTCACAGATACGCAGTATTTT,CASSAFTDTQYF
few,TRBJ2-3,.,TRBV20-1,TGCAGTGCTTGGGACTTAAAAACCTATACGCAGTATTTT,CSAWDLKTYTQYF
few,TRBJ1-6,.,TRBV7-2,TGTGCCAGCAGCTTTACAGGGCCCTATAATTCACCCCTCCACTTT,CASSFTGPYNSPLHF
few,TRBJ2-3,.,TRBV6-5,TGTGCCAGCACGGCTGCGGGCACAGATACGCAGTATTTT,CASTAAGTDTQYF
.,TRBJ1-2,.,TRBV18,TGTGCCAGCTCACCAGGAGGCGGCAGGCCGGGCTATGGCTACACCTTC,CASSPGGGRPGYGYTF
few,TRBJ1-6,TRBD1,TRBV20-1,TGCAGTGCTAGACGACAGGGGGATTCACCCCTCCACTTT,CSARRQGDSPLHF
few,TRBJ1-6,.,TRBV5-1,TGCGCCAGCAGCTTGGTAGGGGGATTTAATTCACCCCTCCACTTT,CASSLVGGFNSPLHF
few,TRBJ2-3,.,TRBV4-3,TGCGCCAGCAGCCAAGAGAACCTAGCCCGAACTAGCACAGATACGCAGTATTTT,CASSQENLARTSTDTQYF
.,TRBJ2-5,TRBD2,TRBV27,TGTGCCAGCAGTTTACTAGCGGGGGCACCCAAGACCCAGTACTTC,CASSLLAGAPKTQYF
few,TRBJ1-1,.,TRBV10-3,TGTGCCATCACTTCTGGGGGCACTGAAGCTTTCTTT,CAITSGGTEAFF
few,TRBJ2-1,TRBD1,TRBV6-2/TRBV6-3,TGTGCCAGCAATTCCCCGGGACAGGGGGCCTACAATGAGCAGTTCTTC,CASNSPGQGAYNEQFF
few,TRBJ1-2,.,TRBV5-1,TGCGCCAGCAGCCCGATAAACTATGGCTACACCTTC,CASSPINYGYTF
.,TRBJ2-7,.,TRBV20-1,TGCAGTGCTAGGGGGTTAGGGAGCTCCTACGAGCAGTACTTC,CSARGLGSSYEQYF
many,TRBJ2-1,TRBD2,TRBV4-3,TGCGCCAGCAGCCAAGGGGAGCGGGGGGTTACTTCCTACAATGAGCAGTTCTTC,CASSQGERGVTSYNEQFF
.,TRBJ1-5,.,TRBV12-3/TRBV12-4,TGTGCCAGCAGTTTAAAGGATTACAATCAGCCCCAGCATTTT,CASSLKDYNQPQHF
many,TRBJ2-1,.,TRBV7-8,TGTGCCAGCAGAAGGGACATGAGCTCCTACAATGAGCAGTTCTTC,CASRRDMSSYNEQFF
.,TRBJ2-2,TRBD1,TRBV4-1,TGCGCCAGCAGCCAGGATCAGGGGGTCGGGGAGCTGTTTTTT,CASSQDQGVGELFF
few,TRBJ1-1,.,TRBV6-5,TGTGCCAGCAGTTATAACGCAGGGAGGGTAAACACTGAAGCTTTCTTT,CASSYNAGRVNTEAFF
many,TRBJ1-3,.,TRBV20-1,TGCAGTGCACCCGACCCAGCGGGGGGAAACACCATATATTTT,CSAPDPAGGNTIYF
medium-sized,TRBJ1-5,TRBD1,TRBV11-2,TGTGCCAGCAGCGTAGGGACAGGGGGACAGCCCCAGCATTTT,CASSVGTGGQPQHF
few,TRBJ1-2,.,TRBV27,TGTGCCAGCAGCCCGAGGGTCGGGGCGCGTTTTGGGTACACCTTC,CASSPRVGARFGYTF
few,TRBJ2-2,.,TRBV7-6,TGTGCCAGCAGCTTAGTGGGGGGCGCGGGCACCGGGGAGCTGTTTTTT,CASSLVGGAGTGELFF
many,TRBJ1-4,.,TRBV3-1,TGTGCCAGCAGCCAAAACAGTAACAGTGAAAAACTGTTTTTT,CASSQNSNSEKLFF
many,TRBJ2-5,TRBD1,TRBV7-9,TGTGCCAGCAGCTGGGACAGGAGAGAAGAGACCCAGTACTTC,CASSWDRREETQYF
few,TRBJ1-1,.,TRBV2,TGTGCCAGCAGTGAATCAGCTCTGAACACTGAAGCTTTCTTT,CASSESALNTEAFF
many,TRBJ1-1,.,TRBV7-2,TGTGCCAGCAGCTTCCGCGGGGGAGATGAAGCTTTCTTT,CASSFRGGDEAFF
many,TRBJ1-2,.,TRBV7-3,TGTGCCAGCAGCTACAGCGTTTCATATGGCTACACCTTC,CASSYSVSYGYTF
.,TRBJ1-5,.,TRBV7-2,TGTGCCAGCAGCTTACAGGAGAATCAGCCCCAGCATTTT,CASSLQENQPQHF
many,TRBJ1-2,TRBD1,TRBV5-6,TGTGCCAGCAGCGGGGGACAGGGACTCTATGGCTACACCTTC,CASSGGQGLYGYTF
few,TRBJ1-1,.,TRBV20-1,TGCAGTGCTAGAGTTCCGGGGTTTGGCACTGAAGCTTTCTTT,CSARVPGFGTEAFF
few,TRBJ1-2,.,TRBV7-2,TGTGCCAGCAGATTACAGGCCCCATATGGCTACACCTTC,CASRLQAPYGYTF
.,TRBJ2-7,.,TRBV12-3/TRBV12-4,TGTGCCAGCAGGAAGGACCACGACTACGAGCAGTACTTC,CASRKDHDYEQYF
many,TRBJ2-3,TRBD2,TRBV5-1,TGCGCCAGCAGCTTGAGGGATAGCGGGTCCACAGATACGCAGTATTTT,CASSLRDSGSTDTQYF
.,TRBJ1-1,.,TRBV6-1,TGTGCCAGCAGTGCCATTATTCAGTGGCAAATGAACACTGAAGCTTTCTTT,CASSAIIQWQMNTEAFF
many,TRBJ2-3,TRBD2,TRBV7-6,TGTGCCAGCACCTGGGGACTAGCGGGGGGAGACACAGATACGCAGTATTTT,CASTWGLAGGDTDTQYF
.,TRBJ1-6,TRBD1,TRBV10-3,TGTGCCACCCACGACAGGGCTAATTCACCCCTCCACTTT,CATHDRANSPLHF
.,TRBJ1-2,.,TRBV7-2,TGTGCCAGCAGCTTAAGGGCGACCGATGGGGGCTATGGCTACACCTTC,CASSLRATDGGYGYTF
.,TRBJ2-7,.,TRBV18,TGTGCCAGCTCACCCTATCGCTCCTACGAGCAGTACTTC,CASSPYRSYEQYF
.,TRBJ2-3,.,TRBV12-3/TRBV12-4,TGTGCCAGCCTCCAGTACCTCGATGAACAGGGTCCGCAGTATTTT,CASLQYLDEQGPQYF
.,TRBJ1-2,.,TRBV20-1,TGCAGTGCTTCTCGGGGGGCTCTCGACTATGGCTACACCTTC,CSASRGALDYGYTF